The 21 T cell receptor beta chains given below trace back to one sample, sequenced in a study of T-cell memory formation after mild COVID-19 (dated by TCRdb to about 2021). Libraries were built with 5' RACE. Sequencing used an Illumina NovaSeq 6000. TCRdb took the public reads, trimmed them with fastp at Q25, ran MiXCR for clone calling and kept in-frame beta chains. Entries that share a CDR3 protein sequence are merged under the most common genes and DNA. The sample has tens of thousands of distinct CDR3 sequences on record, 6% to 6.5% of them singletons. Together, the top ten hold under 0.9% of the sample. The sample was PBMCs or a T cell subset sorted from them (not recorded which). The receptors were sampled from an adult who had mild COVID-19 (a few samples of this study predate the infection). The sample titles of this study are shuffled in the database, so cell type and time point are left out.

Concerning this clonotype itself: Sequence at one end of the junction differs from germline and may be a read error. This chain uses TRBV6-6 with TRBJ2-7; the D is unclear. Germline CDR1 is MNHNY and CDR2 is SVGAGI (reference sequence). This CDR3 has 9 amino acids. DNA for the CDR3: TGTGCCAGCAGTCCACCCATTATATTC. This encodes CASSPPIIF.

This clonotype has ten or more counts. The J gene is TRBJ2-3, the V gene TRBV20-1; D is perhaps TRBD1 (5 bases). The CDR3 contains 15 residues. The germline V and J ends were trimmed by 3 bases and 0 bases, with 13 bases remaining between them. The germline V gene encodes CDR1 DFQATT and CDR2 SNEGSKA (reference sequence). The CDR3 DNA follows: TGCAGTGCTAGGGGGCAGGAAAGCAGCACAGATACGCAGTATTTT. Protein: CSARGQESSTDTQYF.

There are a few counts of this clonotype. The J gene is TRBJ2-3, the V gene TRBV5-1; possibly TRBD2 for D (5 bases). Germline CDR1 is SGHRS and CDR2 is YFSETQ. The CDR3 runs to 15 residues. The ends were cut back, 1 base at V and 2 bases at J, with 11 bases in the middle. CDR3 nucleotide sequence: TGCGCCAGCAGCTTGTTGTGGGGAGTCACAGATACGCAGTATTTT. It specifies CASSLLWGVTDTQYF.

This clonotype was seen at least ten times. The genes are TRBV4-1 and TRBJ2-5; 7 bases fit TRBD2. CDR3 length: 16 amino acids. The germline CDR1 and CDR2 sequences are MGHRA and YSYEKL. After removal of 4 bases from V and 4 bases from J, the junction contained 12 bases not matched to a gene. This CDR3 reads CASSPGGIGLGETQYF. The CDR3 DNA reads as TGCGCCAGCAGCCCTGGGGGTATAGGACTAGGAGAGACCCAGTACTTC.

There are many counts of this clonotype. This sequence joins TRBV7-9 and TRBJ1-2; TRBD1 matches at 9 bases. The CDR3 has 16 residues. Trimming cost V 4 bases and J 2 bases; bases outside gene matches: 8. CDR1 and CDR2 from the germline V gene are SEHNR and FQNEAQ (reference sequence). The CDR3, as DNA: TGTGCCAGCAGCTCCGGGATAGGGACAGGGAACTATGGCTACACCTTC. Amino acid sequence: CASSSGIGTGNYGYTF.

V and J are TRBV11-3 and TRBJ2-1; 7 bases are a match to TRBD2. The CDR3 runs 16 residues. V was pared by 1 base and J by 3 bases, with 6 bases of the junction left unmatched. Per the germline V gene, CDR1 is SGHNT and CDR2 is YENEEA. The CDR3 loop reads CASSLAYIAGYNEQFF. The CDR3 bases are TGTGCCAGCAGCTTAGCCTACATAGCGGGCTACAATGAGCAGTTCTTC.

This clonotype was seen many times. This chain joins TRBV15 and TRBJ1-5; D may be TRBD1 (5 bases). The CDR3 contains 12 residues. The germline V and J ends were trimmed by 6 bases and 6 bases, with 9 bases remaining between them. CDR1 and CDR2 from the germline V gene are LNHNV and YYDKDF (reference sequence). The CDR3 DNA reads TGTGCCACCAGTCTGGGGGGTCAGCCCCAGCATTTT. Residues: CATSLGGQPQHF.

The rearrangement joins TRBV7-6 to TRBJ1-1; D gene unclear. Germline CDR1 SGHVS, CDR2 FNYEAQ. The CDR3 contains 13 residues. V lost 2 bases and J lost 1, with 5 bases in between. The CDR3, as DNA: TGTGCCAGCAGCTTATCGGGGAACACTGAAGCTTTCTTT. It translates to CASSLSGNTEAFF.

The CDR3 DNA sequence: TGTGCCAGCACCACCAGGCGAACAGATACGCAGTATTTT. It yields the protein CASTTRRTDTQYF. The V and J genes are TRBV2 and TRBJ2-3; no clear D gene. Germline V gene sequence: CDR1 SNHLY, CDR2 FYNNEI. CDR3 size: 13 residues. Trimming removed 7 bases at V and 3 bases at J, with 11 bases between.

This clonotype was detected many times. This rearrangement joins TRBV4-2 to TRBJ2-6; no reliable D call. The CDR3 loop spans 17 amino acids. CDR1 is LGHNA, CDR2 YNFKEQ, per germline. The V gene lost 1 base and the J gene lost 1 base, with 11 bases spanning the gap. CDR3 loop: CASSQGPTRSGANVLTF. CDR3 nucleotide sequence: TGTGCCAGCAGCCAAGGCCCTACTCGGTCTGGGGCCAACGTCCTGACTTTC.

This clonotype has only a few counts. The chain joins TRBV4-1 to TRBJ1-5; the match to TRBD1 covers 9 bases. V was clipped by 1 base and J by 6 bases; unmatched bases: 7. CDR1 is MGHRA, CDR2 YSYEKL, per germline. This CDR3 comprises 16 residues. DNA of the CDR3: TGCGCCAGCAGCCAAGGGACAGGGGCGGGTACTCAGCCCCAGCATTTT. Translated, it gives CASSQGTGAGTQPQHF.

This clonotype was seen repeatedly, ten times or more. The chain uses TRBV5-1 and TRBJ2-3; 12 bases agree with TRBD1. Germline V lookup: CDR1 SGHRS, CDR2 YFSETQ. V shed 0 bases and J 6 bases; nucleotides not matched to a gene: 8. The CDR3 has 17 amino acids. CDR3: CASSLVLGTGGQDTQYF. CDR3 in DNA: TGCGCCAGCAGCTTGGTTCTCGGGACAGGGGGCCAGGATACGCAGTATTTT. The full variable domain, its missing parts supplied by reference TRBV5-1 and TRBJ2-3, is KAGVTQTPRYLIKTRGQQVTLSCSPISGHRSVSWYQQTPGQGLQFLFEYFSETQRNKGNFPGRFSGRQFSNSRSEMNVSTLELGDSALYLCASSLVLGTGGQDTQYFGPGTRLTVL.

The chain combines TRBV5-1 with TRBJ1-1; D gene uncertain. This CDR3 has 13 residues. Germline V lookup: CDR1 SGHRS, CDR2 YFSETQ. The V gene lost 3 bases and the J gene lost 3 bases, with 9 bases spanning the gap. CDR3 amino acids: CASSSDPYTEAFF. CDR3 DNA sequence: TGCGCCAGCAGCTCGGACCCTTACACTGAAGCTTTCTTT.

This clonotype was seen a handful of times. This chain links TRBV5-5 with TRBJ1-1; D unclear. Germline V CDR1 and CDR2: SGHKS, YYEKEE (reference sequence). This CDR3 contains 14 residues. Trimming pared 4 bases from V and 11 bases from J, leaving 21 bases between. The CDR3 region has the DNA TGTGCCAGCAGCCCTACCCGGACGGCCCTGGGGGCTTTCTTT. This encodes CASSPTRTALGAFF. The variable domain in full, with the rest retrieved from reference TRBV5-5 and TRBJ1-1, is DAGVTQSPTHLIKTRGQQVTLRCSPISGHKSVSWYQQVLGQGPQFIFQYYEKEERGRGNFPDRFSARQFPNYSSELNVNALLLGDSALYLCASSPTRTALGAFFGQGTRLTVV.

This clonotype was seen at least ten times. The rearrangement links TRBV6-1 to TRBJ1-5, with 7 bases matching TRBD1. The CDR3 length is 15 residues. Germline values: CDR1 MNHNS, CDR2 SASEGT. Trimming cost V 7 bases and J 3 bases; bases outside gene matches: 9. In DNA, the CDR3 is TGTGCCAGCAAGGCCGGGACAGAATTCAATCAGCCCCAGCATTTT. This gives the protein CASKAGTEFNQPQHF.

This clonotype occurred a few times. This rearrangement joins TRBV3-1 to TRBJ2-7; D is perhaps TRBD2 (5 bases). Germline CDR1 LGHDT, CDR2 YNNKEL (reference sequence). The CDR3 loop spans 15 amino acids. The V and J ends lost 7 bases and 3 bases respectively, with 19 bases between them. CDR3 sequence reads: CASTFGLGSIYEQYF. As DNA, the CDR3 is TGTGCCAGCACCTTTGGACTTGGCTCGATCTACGAGCAGTACTTC.

This sequence joins TRBV18 and TRBJ2-3; perhaps TRBD1 as D (6 bases). This CDR3 has 15 residues. Germline assignment: CDR1 KGHSH and CDR2 LQKENI. V gave up 4 bases and J gave up 2 bases, with 13 bases separating them. The CDR3 nucleotides read TGTGCCAGCTCACGTACAGGGACCCCCACAGATACGCAGTATTTT. Translated: CASSRTGTPTDTQYF.

This clonotype was observed a handful of times. The rearrangement uses TRBV24-1 and TRBJ2-1; possibly TRBD1 for D (6 bases). V was shortened by 3 bases and J by 0 bases, with 17 bases between the two germline ends. The CDR3 consists of 18 residues. Germline lookup yields CDR1 KGHDR and CDR2 SFDVKD. The CDR3 sequence is CATSDTWTGTHSYNEQFF. For the CDR3, the DNA is TGTGCCACCAGTGATACCTGGACCGGGACACACTCCTACAATGAGCAGTTCTTC.

This clonotype came up a few times. J is TRBJ2-1 and V is TRBV6-5, with D uncertain. CDR1 and CDR2 (germline): MNHEY, SVGAGI. The CDR3 consists of 14 residues. Deletions cut 11 bases from V and 0 bases from J, with 14 bases between. The CDR3 sequence is CAASRMSSYNEQFF. The CDR3 DNA reads TGTGCCGCGTCTCGTATGAGCTCCTACAATGAGCAGTTCTTC.

The rearrangement links TRBV30 to TRBJ1-5; possible D gene TRBD1, 6 bases. This CDR3 is 13 amino acids long. Looked up from germline, CDR1 is GTSNPN and CDR2 is SVGIG (reference sequence). V lost 7 bases and J lost 3, with 13 bases in between. The CDR3 nucleotides are TGTGCCTCCTCCGGACAGATCAATCAGCCCCAGCATTTT. Translating it yields CASSGQINQPQHF.

This clonotype was seen ten or more times. The chain links TRBV20-1 to TRBJ1-4, with D hard to call. In germline, CDR1 is DFQATT, CDR2 SNEGSKA (reference sequence). V dropped 0 bases and J dropped 8 bases, with 10 bases sitting between them. There are 13 residues in the CDR3. Here the CDR3 DNA reads TGCAGTGCTAGAGATAACGCCAGAGAAAAACTGTTTTTT. Translated: CSARDNAREKLFF.